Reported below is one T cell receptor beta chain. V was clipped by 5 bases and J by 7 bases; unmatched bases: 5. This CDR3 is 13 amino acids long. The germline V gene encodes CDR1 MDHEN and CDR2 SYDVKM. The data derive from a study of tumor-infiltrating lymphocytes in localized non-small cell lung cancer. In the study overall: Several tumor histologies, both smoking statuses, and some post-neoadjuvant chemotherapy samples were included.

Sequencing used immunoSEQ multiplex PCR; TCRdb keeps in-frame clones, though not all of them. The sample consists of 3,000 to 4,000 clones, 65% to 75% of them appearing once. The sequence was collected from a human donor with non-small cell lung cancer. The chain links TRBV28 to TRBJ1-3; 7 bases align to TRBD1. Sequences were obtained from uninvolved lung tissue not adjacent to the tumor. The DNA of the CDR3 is TGTGCCAGCAGTCTCCTACAGGGGAACACCATATATTTT. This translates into CASSLLQGNTIYF.